Listed here is a single TCR beta chain. Its antigen is not known. Libraries were UMI-labeled 5' RACE TRB cDNA. TCRdb processed the 5' RACE reads again and assigns one entry to each CDR3 protein, with no DNA. This sample's table has fewer than 60,000 distinct CDR3 sequences. Germline V gene sequence: CDR1 SQVTM, CDR2 ANQGSEA. The CDR3 is 13 amino acids. This sample stems from a study of CXCR3-negative and CXCR3-positive naive CD8 T cells. Regarding the study as a whole: Diversity was high in both naive subsets and much lower in memory cells. Researchers report that CXCR3-positive naive cells carry more hydrophobic TRB CDR3s than CXCR3-negative naive cells. Memory cells diverged, while naive CXCR3-positive and CXCR3-negative cells had similar TRBV-TRBJ usage.

Input material: naive CXCR3- CD8+ T cells from blood. Subset of the sample: CD45RO-CCR7+CD27+CD95- naive CD8+ T cells lacking CXCR3 (TNR3-). The receptor was derived from a human donor in good health. Some clones in this sample may be carry-over from other donors' samples. V gene TRBV29-1 combines with J gene TRBJ2-7; as DNA is missing, the TRBD1 call by TCRdb cannot be tested. The CDR3 reads CSVAGEVSYEQYF.